The 32 T cell receptor beta chains presented below share a single source sample, sequenced in a study of shared T cell receptors in the human thymus. Sequencing used immunoSEQ multiplex PCR; TCRdb keeps in-frame clones, though not all of them. The repertoire has about 730,000 clones, 70% to 90% of them found once; the top ten carry roughly 0.01%. The sample was also linked to a second study, of human thymus T cells.

Sequencing was carried out using thymocytes. Receptors were obtained from a girl in the first two years of life with a congenital heart defect.

The V call is TRBV5-4, the J call TRBJ2-7; 9 positions match TRBD1. J was trimmed by 5 bases and V by 4 bases; bases with no gene match: 13. Per germline, CDR1 SGHNT and CDR2 YYREEE (reference sequence). This CDR3 is built from 16 residues. The CDR3 protein is CASSATPGQGEHEQYF. In DNA, the CDR3 is TGTGCCAGCAGCGCCACCCCGGGACAGGGTGAACACGAGCAGTACTTC. Using reference TRBV5-4 and TRBJ2-7 for the parts outside the CDR3, the full variable domain is ETGVTQSPTHLIKTRGQQVTLRCSSQSGHNTVSWYQQALGQGPQFIFQYYREEENGRGNFPPRFSGLQFPNYSSELNVNALELDDSALYLCASSATPGQGEHEQYFGPGTRLTVT.

The chain employs TRBV5-5 and TRBJ2-3; TRBD2 aligns across 16 bases. CDR3 length equals 18 residues. Germline-derived CDR1 and CDR2 are SGHKS and YYEKEE (reference sequence). The junction had 5 bases not matched to a gene; V was cut back by 1 base and J by 3 bases. The CDR3 sequence: CASSLRGTSGGATDTQYF. CDR3 DNA sequence: TGTGCCAGCAGCTTGCGAGGGACTAGCGGGGGGGCAACAGATACGCAGTATTTT.

This clone is a singleton in its sample. This chain uses TRBV10-2 with TRBJ2-1; weak D call: TRBD1 (5 bases). Germline V gene data show CDR1 as WSHSY and CDR2 as SAAADI. Trimming shortened V by 0 bases and J by 3 bases, and 9 bases separated the two germline ends. CDR3 size: 15 residues. For the CDR3, the DNA is TGCGCCAGCAGTGAGTCTGCAGGGCTCTACAATGAGCAGTTCTTC. Translated, it gives CASSESAGLYNEQFF.

The chain uses TRBV14 and TRBJ2-1; 7 bases are shared with TRBD2. There are 20 residues in the CDR3. V shed 0 bases and J 4 bases; nucleotides not matched to a gene: 18. The V gene's germline CDR1 is SGHDN and CDR2 FVKESK. The CDR3 protein is CASSQDERGDSIPLYNEQFF. DNA of the CDR3: TGTGCCAGCAGCCAAGACGAACGGGGGGACTCCATCCCCCTATACAATGAGCAGTTCTTC.

V usage is TRBV29-1 and J usage is TRBJ2-2; 9 positions agree with TRBD2. The germline gives CDR1 SQVTM, CDR2 ANQGSEA. The ends lost 1 base at V and 1 base at J; junction bases unmatched: 7. The CDR3 spans 17 residues. CDR3 coding DNA: TGCAGCGTTGAAGGGCTAGCGGGGAAAAAGAACACCGGGGAGCTGTTTTTT. Its protein is CSVEGLAGKKNTGELFF.

This sequence joins TRBV5-6 and TRBJ1-2; 7 bases agree with TRBD1. The CDR3 is 13 residues long. V was pared by 4 bases and J by 5 bases, with 5 bases of the junction left unmatched. Per the germline V gene, CDR1 is SGHDT and CDR2 is YYEEEE. The CDR3 loop is CASSNGTAYGYTF. Written as DNA, the CDR3 is TGTGCCAGCAGCAATGGGACAGCGTATGGCTACACCTTC.

V gene TRBV6-5 combines with J gene TRBJ1-3; D is undetermined. Germline CDR1 is MNHEY and CDR2 is SVGAGI. Trimming took off 7 bases at V and 0 bases at J, with 13 bases between the two ends. The CDR3 runs 15 residues. This chain's CDR3 is CASKETPTSGNTIYF. The CDR3 nucleotides are TGTGCCAGCAAAGAGACACCTACCTCTGGAAACACCATATATTTT.

The chain employs TRBV4-3 and TRBJ2-7; 9 bases fit TRBD2. Trimming took 0 bases from V and 6 from J; bases not matched to a gene: 18. Germline CDR1 LGHNA, CDR2 YSLEER. This CDR3 has 19 residues. The CDR3 DNA reads TGCGCCAGCAGCCAAGATTTTTTCGTTCGGAGCGGGGGGCACGGCGAGCAGTACTTC. It translates to CASSQDFFVRSGGHGEQYF.

The DNA of the CDR3 is TGTGCCAGCAGCTTAGGTACAGGGTCTGCAACTAATGAAAAACTGTTTTTT. It is translated as CASSLGTGSATNEKLFF. V usage is TRBV7-9 and J usage is TRBJ1-4; D is perhaps TRBD1 (6 bases). Trimming cost V 1 base and J 0 bases, with 12 bases left between them. CDR1 is SEHNR and CDR2 is FQNEAQ in the germline V gene (reference sequence). This CDR3 region has 17 residues. The whole variable domain, filled in from reference TRBV7-9 and TRBJ1-4, reads DTGVSQNPRHKITKRGQNVTFRCDPISEHNRLYWYRQTLGQGPEFLTYFQNEAQLEKSRLLSDRFSAERPKGSFSTLEIQRTEQGDSAMYLCASSLGTGSATNEKLFFGSGTQLSVL.

V gene TRBV6-5 combines with J gene TRBJ1-2, with no clear D. The CDR3 loop spans 10 amino acids. The V gene's germline CDR1 is MNHEY and CDR2 SVGAGI. The V and J ends lost 8 bases and 7 bases respectively, with 8 bases between them. The CDR3 bases are TGTGCCAGCGCGGGTCTTGGCTACACCTTC. Translating gives CASAGLGYTF.

This clone was picked up a small number of times. J is TRBJ1-2 and V is TRBV5-4; the D gene is possibly TRBD1 (6 bases). The CDR3 length is 19 residues. The V gene's germline CDR1 is SGHNT and CDR2 YYREEE (reference sequence). V gave up 4 bases and J gave up 1 base, with 26 bases separating them. The CDR3 sequence: CASSRPVEGGSPHNYGYTF. CDR3 DNA: TGTGCCAGCAGCCGTCCAGTAGAAGGGGGTTCTCCCCATAACTATGGCTACACCTTC.

This clone was counted only a few times. The V gene is TRBV18, the J gene TRBJ1-1, with D possibly TRBD1 on 5 matching bases. CDR1 KGHSH and CDR2 LQKENI come from the germline V gene. V dropped 5 bases and J dropped 2 bases, with 18 bases sitting between them. The CDR3 sequence is 16 residues long. CDR3 nucleotide sequence: TGTGCCAGCTCAGGCTCGGGACTCCTGTCTAACACTGAAGCTTTCTTT. Protein product: CASSGSGLLSNTEAFF.

The chain couples TRBV18 to TRBJ1-3; tentative D call: TRBD1 (5 bases). V was pared by 2 bases and J by 3 bases, with 8 bases between. The CDR3 length is 14 residues. Germline V gene sequence: CDR1 KGHSH, CDR2 LQKENI. The CDR3 DNA is TGTGCCAGCTCACCAGCCACAGGTGGAAACACCATATATTTT. Amino acid sequence: CASSPATGGNTIYF.

The chain links TRBV6-6 to TRBJ1-2; TRBD1 agrees at 10 bases. Germline CDR1 reads MNHNY; CDR2 reads SVGAGI (reference sequence). CDR3 size: 13 residues. V was clipped by 4 bases and J by 4 bases; unmatched bases: 0. CDR3 residues: CASSWTGGYGYTF. The CDR3 region has the DNA TGTGCCAGCAGTTGGACAGGGGGCTATGGCTACACCTTC.

The rearrangement uses TRBV30 and TRBJ1-6; TRBD1 agrees at 12 bases. This CDR3 has 15 amino acids. V lost 5 bases, J lost 5 bases, and 4 bases stayed unmatched. Germline assignment: CDR1 GTSNPN and CDR2 SVGIG (reference sequence). This CDR3 is CAWGTGGYHNSPLHF. CDR3 coding DNA: TGTGCCTGGGGGACAGGGGGCTATCATAATTCACCCCTCCACTTT.

This rearrangement joins TRBV2 to TRBJ1-2; a possible D gene is TRBD1 (5 bases). Germline values: CDR1 SNHLY, CDR2 FYNNEI. The CDR3 is 15 amino acids. V lost 6 bases to trimming and J lost 4 bases, with 18 bases between them. DNA for the CDR3: TGTGCCAGCAGCGTAAACTACAGGCCTTGCTATGGCTACACCTTC. Its protein is CASSVNYRPCYGYTF.

The genes are TRBV4-1 and TRBJ1-2; TRBD1 matches 7 bases. V lost 0 bases and J lost 3; bases outside the gene matches: 13. This CDR3 spans 18 amino acids. Germline values: CDR1 MGHRA, CDR2 YSYEKL. The CDR3 DNA reads as TGCGCCAGCAGCCAAGATCCAACTAGGCAGGGGGTGGACTATGGCTACACCTTC. This translates into CASSQDPTRQGVDYGYTF.

The genes are TRBV28 and TRBJ2-2; 7 bases map to TRBD2. The CDR3 extends over 14 amino acids. The germline V gene encodes CDR1 MDHEN and CDR2 SYDVKM. The V gene end was trimmed by 6 bases and the J gene end by 5 bases; junction bases not matched to a gene: 6. The CDR3 DNA sequence: TGTGCCAGCAGAATAACAGCGGGGACCGGGGAGCTGTTTTTT. Its protein product is CASRITAGTGELFF.

The V and J genes are TRBV11-2 and TRBJ2-1; 10 nucleotides align to TRBD2. CDR3 length: 15 residues. V lost 2 bases to trimming and J lost 7 bases; unmatched junction nucleotides: 5. The germline CDR1 and CDR2 sequences are SGHAT and FQNNGV. Here the CDR3 DNA reads TGTGCCAGCAGCTTAACTAGCGGGGAGGGGAATGAGCAGTTCTTC. It yields the protein CASSLTSGEGNEQFF.

The chain recombines TRBV4-1 with TRBJ1-6, with 8 positions matching TRBD1. The CDR3 extends over 15 amino acids. Germline values: CDR1 MGHRA, CDR2 YSYEKL. J gave up 7 bases and V 4 bases, and 6 bases lay outside the gene matches. In DNA, the CDR3 is TGCGCCAGCAGCCGAAACAGGGGGGTGAATTCACCCCTCCACTTT. This codes for CASSRNRGVNSPLHF.

The V gene is TRBV6-1, the J gene TRBJ1-1; 7 bases agree with TRBD1. J gave up 7 bases and V 4 bases, and 9 bases lay outside the gene matches. Germline CDR1 reads MNHNS; CDR2 reads SASEGT. The CDR3 sequence is 14 residues long. The DNA of the CDR3 is TGTGCCAGCAGTGGGGGACAGACTAGACTTGAAGCTTTCTTT. This encodes CASSGGQTRLEAFF.

The rearrangement joins TRBV7-2 to TRBJ2-5; TRBD2 matches 9 bases. Trimming cost V 1 base and J 7 bases; bases outside gene matches: 10. The CDR3 has 16 residues. The V gene's germline CDR1 is SGHTA and CDR2 FQGNSA. The CDR3 nucleotides are TGTGCCAGCAGCTTAGTTTGCGGGGGGGCCGCTGGGACCCAGTACTTC. The encoded protein is CASSLVCGGAAGTQYF. The full variable domain, in which reference TRBV7-2 and TRBJ2-5 provide the parts outside the CDR3, is GAGVSQSPSNKVTEKGKDVELRCDPISGHTALYWYRQSLGQGLEFLIYFQGNSAPDKSGLPSDRFSAERTGGSVSTLTIQRTQQEDSAVYLCASSLVCGGAAGTQYFGPGTRLLVL.

This rearrangement joins TRBV2 to TRBJ1-6; 9 positions match TRBD1. Germline lookup yields CDR1 SNHLY and CDR2 FYNNEI. This CDR3 spans 14 amino acids. J lost 10 bases, V lost 8 bases, and 9 bases had no gene match. This CDR3 is CASSLWTGDSPLHF. CDR3 nucleotides: TGTGCCAGCTCCCTTTGGACAGGGGACTCACCCCTCCACTTT.

The V gene is TRBV28, the J gene TRBJ1-5; 10 bases align to TRBD1. CDR3 length equals 14 residues. Germline V gene data show CDR1 as MDHEN and CDR2 as SYDVKM. The V and J ends lost 6 bases and 6 bases, in that order; junction bases with no gene match: 5. The CDR3 bases are TGTGCCAGCAGGTCCGACAGGGGGCTTCAGCCCCAGCATTTT. Its protein product is CASRSDRGLQPQHF. Based on the CDR3 plus reference TRBV28 and TRBJ1-5, the full variable domain is DVKVTQSSRYLVKRTGEKVFLECVQDMDHENMFWYRQDPGLGLRLIYFSYDVKMKEKGDIPEGYSVSREKKERFSLILESASTNQTSMYLCASRSDRGLQPQHFGDGTRLSIL.

The chain employs TRBV15 and TRBJ2-7; 9 nucleotides match TRBD1. The CDR3 sequence is 17 residues long. CDR1 is LNHNV, CDR2 YYDKDF, per germline (reference sequence). After removal of 0 bases from V and 2 bases from J, the junction contained 8 bases not matched to a gene. The CDR3 coding sequence is TGTGCCACCAGCAGAGACCACTACAGGGGGCTCCCCTACGAGCAGTACTTC. Amino acid sequence: CATSRDHYRGLPYEQYF.

The chain links TRBV5-5 to TRBJ2-7; the match to TRBD2 covers 9 bases. The CDR3 contains 15 residues. Germline-derived CDR1 and CDR2 are SGHKS and YYEKEE (reference sequence). After removal of 2 bases from V and 1 base from J, the junction contained 4 bases not matched to a gene. The CDR3 region is CASSFSGGVSYEQYF. The CDR3 region has the DNA TGTGCCAGCAGCTTTAGCGGGGGCGTTTCCTACGAGCAGTACTTC.

V and J are TRBV9 and TRBJ2-3; 9 nucleotides align to TRBD2. V lost 0 bases and J lost 2; bases outside the gene matches: 16. The CDR3 runs 20 residues. Germline V gene lookup returns CDR1 SGDLS and CDR2 YYNGEE. The CDR3 sequence is CASSVEVAGVFPSYTDTQYF. DNA for the CDR3: TGTGCCAGCAGCGTAGAAGTAGCGGGGGTTTTCCCTAGCTACACAGATACGCAGTATTTT.

On this clone: A junction end diverges from the germline sequence, so it may reflect a read error. J is TRBJ1-1 and V is TRBV28; weak D call: TRBD1 (6 bases). Germline V CDR1 and CDR2: MDHEN, SYDVKM. The CDR3 consists of 17 residues. The CDR3 DNA reads TGTACCAGCAGTTTTACCCGAAGGGACACAGAGAACACTGAAGCTTTCTTT. Its protein is CTSSFTRRDTENTEAFF.

The chain is built from TRBV4-3 and TRBJ1-1; TRBD1 matches at 10 bases. CDR3 length: 17 residues. CDR1 and CDR2 from the germline V gene are LGHNA and YSLEER. J gave up 0 bases and V 3 bases, and 7 bases lay outside the gene matches. The CDR3 coding sequence is TGCGCCAGCAGCCAGAACCGGGACAGGGGCTTGAACACTGAAGCTTTCTTT. Translated, it gives CASSQNRDRGLNTEAFF.

This rearrangement joins TRBV6-6 to TRBJ1-2; TRBD1 matches at 8 bases. The J segment lost 4 bases and the V segment lost 7 bases, leaving 14 bases of the junction unmatched. Germline CDR1 reads MNHNY; CDR2 reads SVGAGI (reference sequence). This CDR3 contains 16 residues. Here the CDR3 DNA reads TGTGCCAGCACCTCAGGGGGCAGGCAGGCCCTCTATGGCTACACCTTC. It is translated as CASTSGGRQALYGYTF.

This chain uses TRBV4-2 with TRBJ2-1, with no clear D. The length of the CDR3 is 18 residues. V was trimmed by 4 bases and J by 0 bases, leaving 19 bases between them. Germline CDR1 LGHNA, CDR2 YNFKEQ. DNA of the CDR3: TGTGCCAGCAGCCCACCCCCCCGGTGGCGGAGCTCCTACAATGAGCAGTTCTTC. Its translation: CASSPPPRWRSSYNEQFF.

The chain is built from TRBV11-2 and TRBJ2-5, with a possible D match to TRBD1 (5 bases). There are 15 residues in the CDR3. The V end lost 2 bases, the J end lost 0 bases, and 10 bases lay between the germline ends. Germline V gene lookup returns CDR1 SGHAT and CDR2 FQNNGV. The CDR3 DNA is TGTGCCAGCAGCTTAATGTTACAGGACCAAGAGACCCAGTACTTC. This gives the protein CASSLMLQDQETQYF.